What follows is one T cell receptor (beta chain) and its context. Its antigen is as yet unknown. Since no conserved phenylalanine or tryptophan closes the CDR3, a read error is the likely cause. Template material for TCR beta VDJ and CDR3 profiling consisted of genomic DNA. TCRdb re-analysed the reads in MiXCR, keeping a single row per CDR3 protein. The data hold 180,000 or so distinct CDR3 sequences, with under 50% observed a single time. This specimen comes from a study of CD8+CD57+ T cells in acquired aplastic anemia. Study background: Sorted cells (CD4+ and CD8+) yielded DNA amounts that averaged roughly 3.2 ug.

Regarding the study as a whole: Patients did not significantly differ from controls in CD8+ Simpson's diversity. Common to patients and controls were about 31 CD8+ CDR3 sequences.

The CDR3 runs to 14 residues. Germline V lookup: CDR1 SEHNR, CDR2 FQNEAQ (reference sequence). CD8+CD57+ cell expansion had been shown by flow cytometry in patients chosen for sequencing. The clonotype was recovered from a human donor with aplastic anemia. This chain links TRBV7-9 with TRBJ1-5; D is unresolved. The sample consisted of sorted CD4+, CD8+, or CD8+CD57+ T cells (not recorded which) from PBMCs. The chain's CDR3 is CASSSNLGNQPQHS. CDR3 in DNA: TGCGCCAGCAGCTCTAACCTGGGCAATCAGCCCCAGCATTCT.